The rows below give T cell receptor beta chains drawn from one sample of a study of shared clonotypes between healthy human individuals. Produced via immunoSEQ multiplex PCR; TCRdb's table is partial and in-frame only. The sample holds roughly 2.2 million clones; around 92% are singletons and the top ten take about 0.41%. The sample was naive CD4+ T cells from PBMCs. The receptors were gathered from a man between 18 and 29 years old in good health. Some clones in this sample may be carry-over from other donors' samples. CDR3s include the opening cysteine and the closing phenylalanine or tryptophan. A D gene is named only where the DNA matches it firmly. Only some rows state a clone size, as once, few, many or a class for expanded clones.

j_call,v_call,clone_size,d_call,cdr3_aa,cdr3_nt
TRBJ2-3,TRBV5-1,NA,TRBD1,CASSLGQGSTDTQYF,TGCGCCAGCAGCCTTGGACAGGGGAGCACAGATACGCAGTATTTT
TRBJ1-2,TRBV28,NA,NA,CASSRRYYGYTF,TGTGCCAGCAGTAGGCGCTACTATGGCTACACCTTC
TRBJ2-1,TRBV11-3,NA,TRBD2,CASSLVAGGYNEQFF,TGTGCCAGCAGCTTAGTAGCGGGGGGATACAATGAGCAGTTCTTC
TRBJ2-3,TRBV5-4,NA,TRBD2,CASSLSGGSTDTQYF,TGTGCCAGCAGCCTGTCGGGGGGTAGCACAGATACGCAGTATTTT
TRBJ2-1,TRBV5-1,NA,NA,CASSFDLPPYNEQFF,TGCGCCAGCAGCTTCGACTTACCTCCCTACAATGAGCAGTTCTTC
TRBJ1-1,TRBV9,NA,NA,CASSVGSGGNTEAFF,TGTGCCAGCAGCGTAGGTTCGGGAGGAAACACTGAAGCTTTCTTT
TRBJ2-1,TRBV19,NA,TRBD1,CASQDRDRGINEQFF,TGTGCCAGCCAAGACCGGGACAGGGGTATCAATGAGCAGTTCTTC
TRBJ2-5,TRBV19,NA,TRBD1,CASTTTGGETQYF,TGTGCCAGTACCACGACAGGGGGGGAGACCCAGTACTTC
TRBJ1-5,TRBV6-6,NA,TRBD1,CASSYFHRGQPQHF,TGTGCCAGCAGTTACTTCCACAGGGGTCAGCCCCAGCATTTT
TRBJ2-2,TRBV5-1,NA,TRBD2,CASSLDGAGETGELFF,TGCGCCAGCAGCTTGGACGGGGCGGGGGAAACCGGGGAGCTGTTTTTT
TRBJ2-2,TRBV7-3,NA,TRBD2,CASSLWTSGNTGELFF,TGTGCCAGCAGCTTATGGACTAGCGGAAACACCGGGGAGCTGTTTTTT
TRBJ2-7,TRBV7-2,NA,NA,CASTPQTGTSYEQYF,TGTGCCAGCACCCCCCAGACAGGGACTTCCTACGAGCAGTACTTC
TRBJ2-3,TRBV4-1,NA,NA,CASSQSFVDTQYF,TGCGCCAGCAGCCAAAGTTTTGTGGATACGCAGTATTTT
TRBJ2-7,TRBV28,NA,NA,CASSPRTTYEQYF,TGTGCCAGCAGCCCGAGGACCACCTACGAGCAGTACTTC
TRBJ2-2,TRBV2,NA,TRBD1,CASSEDRGRTGELFF,TGTGCCAGCAGTGAGGACAGGGGGCGTACCGGGGAGCTGTTTTTT
TRBJ1-4,TRBV29-1,NA,NA,CSVEAIAKGAELFF,TGCAGCGTTGAAGCGATTGCCAAAGGAGCGGAACTGTTTTTT
TRBJ2-3,TRBV27,NA,NA,CASSAKRPEYF,TGTGCCAGCAGCGCGAAGCGCCCCGAGTATTTT
TRBJ1-5,TRBV25-1,NA,TRBD1,CASRHLGQLEAGNQPQHF,TGTGCCAGCAGACACTTGGGACAGTTAGAAGCGGGCAATCAGCCCCAGCATTTT
TRBJ2-7,TRBV28,NA,TRBD2,CASSPAGDPYEQYF,TGTGCCAGCAGTCCCGCGGGAGACCCCTACGAGCAGTACTTC
TRBJ2-1,TRBV6-6,NA,NA,CASSRRPPYNEQFF,TGTGCCAGCAGCCGGAGGCCCCCCTACAATGAGCAGTTCTTC
TRBJ1-5,TRBV6-6,once,NA,CASSPSPNQPQHF,TGTGCCAGCAGTCCCAGCCCCAATCAGCCCCAGCATTTT
TRBJ1-5,TRBV28,once,NA,CASSSFRSSKRQPQHF,TGTGCCAGCAGTTCTTTTAGGAGCAGCAAAAGGCAGCCCCAGCATTTT
TRBJ2-3,TRBV9,NA,TRBD1,CASSVEGASTDTQYF,TGTGCCAGCAGCGTAGAGGGGGCGAGCACAGATACGCAGTATTTT
TRBJ2-1,TRBV7-3,NA,TRBD2,CASSFLAGGSDEQFF,TGTGCCAGCAGCTTCCTAGCGGGAGGGTCTGATGAGCAGTTCTTC
TRBJ2-1,TRBV10-1,NA,TRBD2,CASSETSGRGSSIYNEQFF,TGCGCCAGCAGTGAAACTAGCGGGAGGGGGAGTAGCATCTACAATGAGCAGTTCTTC
TRBJ1-2,TRBV28,NA,TRBD1,CASSPGGRFNYGYTF,TGTGCCAGCAGCCCAGGGGGCCGCTTTAACTATGGCTACACCTTC
TRBJ2-6,TRBV5-1,NA,NA,CASSLAITATSGANVLTF,TGCGCCAGCAGCTTGGCGATCACGGCCACGTCTGGGGCCAACGTCCTGACTTTC
TRBJ2-7,TRBV7-9,NA,NA,CASSQNVRTTTYEQYF,TGTGCCAGCAGTCAAAACGTACGGACCACTACCTACGAGCAGTACTTC
TRBJ2-7,TRBV18,once,NA,CASSPPGLGFREQYF,TGTGCCAGCTCACCACCGGGCCTCGGTTTCCGCGAGCAGTACTTC
TRBJ1-5,TRBV4-1,NA,NA,CASSQLGQPQHF,TGCGCCAGCAGCCAACTGGGCCAGCCCCAGCATTTT
TRBJ2-5,TRBV7-9,NA,TRBD1,CASSPGQVQETQYF,TGTGCCAGCAGCCCTGGACAGGTGCAGGAGACCCAGTACTTC
TRBJ1-2,TRBV28,NA,NA,CAIRTTMKNYGYTF,TGTGCCATCCGAACAACGATGAAGAACTATGGCTACACCTTC
TRBJ2-1,TRBV18,NA,TRBD2,CASSPLAEISYNEQFF,TGTGCCAGCTCTCCACTAGCGGAGATCTCCTACAATGAGCAGTTCTTC
TRBJ2-5,TRBV28,NA,NA,CASSRGEETQYF,TGTGCCAGCAGTCGAGGGGAAGAGACCCAGTACTTC
TRBJ2-1,TRBV5-1,NA,NA,CASSSQGGSYNEQFF,TGCGCCAGCAGTTCTCAGGGGGGATCCTACAATGAGCAGTTCTTC
TRBJ2-6,TRBV7-9,NA,NA,CASSLSLRSGANVLTF,TGTGCCAGCAGCTTAAGCCTACGGTCTGGGGCCAACGTCCTGACTTTC
TRBJ2-7,TRBV5-4,NA,TRBD2,CASSPGGSLSYEQYF,TGTGCCAGCAGCCCGGGGGGGAGTCTCTCCTACGAGCAGTACTTC
TRBJ2-7,TRBV29-1,NA,NA,CSVGGGHQPYEQYF,TGCAGCGTGGGGGGGGGACACCAACCCTACGAGCAGTACTTC
TRBJ2-5,TRBV7-2,NA,TRBD1,CASSTAGQGGETQYF,TGTGCCAGCAGCACAGCCGGACAGGGTGGCGAGACCCAGTACTTC
TRBJ2-5,TRBV10-3,NA,NA,CAISEYQETQYF,TGTGCCATCTCGGAATACCAAGAGACCCAGTACTTC